This passage covers 21 T cell receptor beta chains from one sample sequenced in a study of T-cell reconstitution after alpha-beta-depleted transplantation in children. During its preparation, the TCRbeta library received unique molecular identifiers. One entry per CDR3 protein results from TCRdb running MiXCR on the PCR reads. The sample has about a million distinct CDR3 sequences; roughly 29% are singletons. The sample consisted of PBMCs, mostly from graft donor cells, taken 360 days after TCRalphabeta/CD19-depleted stem cell transplant. Source of these receptors: a boy under two years old who had a stem cell transplant for SCID, so the T cells may come from the graft donor.

This clonotype has only a few counts. This chain uses TRBV9 with TRBJ2-2; D may be TRBD2 (6 bases). Looked up from germline, CDR1 is SGDLS and CDR2 is YYNGEE. The germline V and J ends were trimmed by 0 bases and 2 bases, with 11 bases remaining between them. The CDR3 totals 16 residues. CDR3 DNA: TGTGCCAGCAGCGTAGCTATAGCGGTTAACACCGGGGAGCTGTTTTTT. This gives the protein CASSVAIAVNTGELFF.

This clonotype was counted only a few times. The chain combines TRBV12-3 or TRBV12-4 with TRBJ2-1; TRBD2 agrees at 8 bases. The CDR3 is 15 residues long. V shed 3 bases and J 0 bases; nucleotides not matched to a gene: 1. The DNA of the CDR3 is TGTGCCAGCAGTTTCGGGGGGGCCTCCTACAATGAGCAGTTCTTC. As protein: CASSFGGASYNEQFF.

The chain uses TRBV7-2 and TRBJ2-3; no clear D. Germline CDR1 and CDR2: SGHTA and FQGNSA. V lost 1 base, J lost 2 bases, and 13 bases lay in between. The CDR3 totals 16 residues. For the CDR3, the DNA is TGTGCCAGCAGCTTAGAGGCCGCCCCGCCCACAGATACGCAGTATTTT. Its protein is CASSLEAAPPTDTQYF.

The CDR3 DNA follows: TGTGCCAGCAGTTTGGGGAGGGGTGGAGACACCGGGGAGCTGTTTTTT. Encoded protein: CASSLGRGGDTGELFF. This rearrangement joins TRBV12-3 or TRBV12-4 to TRBJ2-2, with TRBD2 identical over 7 bases. The CDR3 covers 16 residues. V shed 3 bases, J shed 3 bases, and the junction held 7 bases outside the gene matches.

V gene TRBV12-3 or TRBV12-4 combines with J gene TRBJ2-7; D is possibly TRBD1 (5 bases). The CDR3 spans 14 residues. The germline V and J ends were trimmed by 1 base and 2 bases, with 9 bases remaining between them. The CDR3 DNA sequence: TGTGCCAGCAGTTTAGGCAGGGCAACCTACGAGCAGTACTTC. Its translation is CASSLGRATYEQYF.

The chain links TRBV2 to TRBJ2-1, with TRBD2 identical over 12 bases. The CDR3 sequence is 13 residues long. V lost 6 bases to trimming and J lost 14 bases; unmatched junction nucleotides: 8. Germline V gives CDR1 SNHLY, CDR2 FYNNEI. CDR3 bases: TGTGCCAGCAGGCCGACTAGCGGGGGCCACAAGTTCTTC. As protein: CASRPTSGGHKFF.

This clonotype came up a few times. V usage is TRBV27 and J usage is TRBJ2-2; perhaps TRBD1 as D (6 bases). Trimming left V 5 bases short and J 6 bases short, with 13 bases between. Germline CDR1 MNHEY, CDR2 SMNVEV (reference sequence). The CDR3 is 14 amino acids. CDR3 sequence: CASSTGLSAGELFF. The CDR3 nucleotides read TGTGCCAGCAGTACAGGGTTATCGGCCGGGGAGCTGTTTTTT.

The CDR3 reads CASSSDGLAGNEQFF. CDR3 sequence (DNA): TGTGCCAGCAGCTCGGACGGACTAGCGGGCAATGAGCAGTTCTTC. This chain uses TRBV7-2 with TRBJ2-1, with 11 nucleotides matching TRBD2. CDR3 length: 15 amino acids. Germline loops: CDR1 SGHTA, CDR2 FQGNSA. V trimming: 4 bases; J trimming: 6 bases; junction bases outside the gene matches: 5.

This clonotype was seen a handful of times. This chain joins TRBV4-2 and TRBJ2-1; 11 nucleotides line up with TRBD2. V shed 0 bases, J shed 6 bases, and the junction held 7 bases outside the gene matches. Germline CDR1 and CDR2: LGHNA and YNFKEQ. The CDR3 has 17 amino acids. Here the CDR3 DNA reads TGTGCCAGCAGCCAAGATCTTAGCGGGGGGGCCCGCAATGAGCAGTTCTTC. This sequence encodes CASSQDLSGGARNEQFF.

The chain couples TRBV4-2 to TRBJ2-6; 9 bases are a match to TRBD1. There are 18 residues in the CDR3. V trimming: 6 bases; J trimming: 0 bases; junction bases outside the gene matches: 9. Germline V gene lookup returns CDR1 LGHNA and CDR2 YNFKEQ. The DNA for the CDR3 is TGTGCCAGCAGAGAATTGGGGACAGGGTTCTCTGGGGCCAACGTCCTGACTTTC. As protein: CASRELGTGFSGANVLTF.

The table lists this clonotype with a few counts. The V and J genes are TRBV20-1 and TRBJ2-7, with 7 bases identical to TRBD1. The CDR3 totals 11 residues. V was clipped by 6 bases and J by 5 bases; unmatched bases: 4. Germline V lookup: CDR1 DFQATT, CDR2 SNEGSKA (reference sequence). CDR3 DNA: TGCAGTGCCAGACAGGGCCACGAGCAGTACTTC. As protein: CSARQGHEQYF.

The genes are TRBV5-1 and TRBJ1-1; D ambiguous. V was clipped by 1 base and J by 1 base, with 14 bases between them. Germline CDR1 and CDR2: SGHRS and YFSETQ. The CDR3 covers 16 residues. CDR3 sequence reads: CASSLLVRQTNTEAFF. In nucleotides, the CDR3 is TGCGCCAGCAGCTTGTTAGTTAGGCAGACGAACACTGAAGCTTTCTTT. The full variable domain, completed using reference TRBV5-1 and TRBJ1-1, is KAGVTQTPRYLIKTRGQQVTLSCSPISGHRSVSWYQQTPGQGLQFLFEYFSETQRNKGNFPGRFSGRQFSNSRSEMNVSTLELGDSALYLCASSLLVRQTNTEAFFGQGTRLTVV.

This sequence joins TRBV12-3 or TRBV12-4 and TRBJ2-7; TRBD2 is a possible D gene (5 bases). CDR3 length: 13 residues. V was clipped by 7 bases and J by 3 bases, with 13 bases between them. The CDR3 region has the DNA TGTGCCAGCACTCTTTCGGGAATCTACGAGCAGTACTTC. Its protein product is CASTLSGIYEQYF.

The chain joins TRBV4-3 to TRBJ2-7; D is uncertain. Germline V gene data show CDR1 as LGHNA and CDR2 as YSLEER. Between the trimmed V and J ends, which lost 0 bases and 11 bases, there was a span of 14 bases. CDR3 length equals 13 residues. CDR3 DNA: TGCGCCAGCAGCCAAGATCCGTCTGACTCCAAGTACTTC. Translating gives CASSQDPSDSKYF.

This chain's CDR3 is CSVRSSGANVLTF. Written as DNA, the CDR3 is TGCAGCGTCCGGAGCTCTGGGGCCAACGTCCTGACTTTC. The chain carries TRBV29-1 and TRBJ2-6; no definite D call. Germline V gene data show CDR1 as SQVTM and CDR2 as ANQGSEA. The CDR3 loop spans 13 amino acids. V gave up 6 bases and J gave up 0 bases, with 6 bases separating them. The full variable domain, rest sourced from reference TRBV29-1 and TRBJ2-6, is SAVISQKPSRDICQRGTSLTIQCQVDSQVTMMFWYRQQPGQSLTLIATANQGSEATYESGFVIDKFPISRPNLTFSTLTVSNMSPEDSSIYLCSVRSSGANVLTFGAGSRLTVL.

Details on this clonotype: This may be a read error: a much more frequent sequence differs by one nucleotide. J is TRBJ2-1 and V is TRBV20-1, with D maybe TRBD2 (6 bases). This CDR3 has 14 residues. Germline-derived CDR1 and CDR2 are DFQATT and SNEGSKA (reference sequence). CDR3 sequence: CSAPAGLSYNERFF. CDR3 sequence (DNA): TGCAGTGCCCCGGCGGGGCTTTCCTACAATGAGCGGTTCTTC.

This chain connects TRBV18 to TRBJ1-1, with D hard to call. V dropped 1 base and J dropped 5 bases, with 20 bases sitting between them. This CDR3 is 17 amino acids long. Germline assignment: CDR1 KGHSH and CDR2 LQKENI. The CDR3 coding sequence is TGTGCCAGCTCACCACTCGGGAGCCCTAATAAGAGGACTGAAGCTTTCTTT. Translating it yields CASSPLGSPNKRTEAFF.

This clonotype was found a few times. The gene calls are TRBV4-2 and TRBJ1-5; D uncertain. In germline, CDR1 is LGHNA, CDR2 YNFKEQ. The CDR3 has 13 amino acids. V was shortened by 0 bases and J by 6 bases, with 6 bases between the two germline ends. CDR3 loop: CASSQDVGQPQHF. CDR3 DNA sequence: TGTGCCAGCAGCCAAGACGTCGGTCAGCCCCAGCATTTT.

This clonotype was seen a handful of times. V gene TRBV15 combines with J gene TRBJ2-5; 11 nucleotides align to TRBD1. CDR1 and CDR2 from the germline V gene are LNHNV and YYDKDF (reference sequence). The CDR3 spans 17 residues. Unmatched junction bases numbered 8, after V lost 1 base and J lost 4 bases. CDR3 region: CATSRGAGGQGAETQYF. The DNA for the CDR3 is TGTGCCACCAGCAGAGGGGCCGGTGGACAGGGGGCAGAGACCCAGTACTTC.

This clonotype is a singleton in its sample. This chain links TRBV12-3 or TRBV12-4 with TRBJ1-5; D is ambiguous. The length of the CDR3 is 12 residues. V lost 8 bases and J lost 2, with 7 bases in between. This CDR3 reads CASGVGNQPQHF. In DNA form, the CDR3 reads TGTGCCAGCGGGGTAGGCAATCAGCCCCAGCATTTT.

Ten or more counts support this clonotype. The rearrangement joins TRBV9 to TRBJ2-3; unclear D gene. Trimming removed 2 bases from V and 0 bases from J, with 10 bases in between. The CDR3 is made up of 15 amino acids. In germline, CDR1 is SGDLS, CDR2 YYNGEE. The CDR3 is CASSVERFSTDTQYF. The CDR3 coding sequence is TGTGCCAGCAGCGTCGAGAGGTTTAGCACAGATACGCAGTATTTT.